A selection of T cell receptor beta chains follows, all from one sample in a study of T cell changes during pregnancy in multiple sclerosis. Clones were sequenced by immunoSEQ multiplex PCR, and TCRdb holds only the in-frame ones, with some missing. The table has 45,000 to 50,000 clones, approximately 94% seen once. Sequenced here: CD8+ T cells from peripheral blood mononuclear cells, sampled before pregnancy. These receptors were collected from a female donor with multiple sclerosis, enrolled in a pregnancy study. Each CDR3 is given with its conserved first and last residue. Each record gives: CDR3 protein, CDR3 DNA, clone size, D gene, V gene, J gene. The D gene is left open where the match is weak. The listing skips clone size in some rows; elsewhere it reads once, few, many or a size class.

CDR3aa: CASSDVAVASGSYNEQFF
CDR3nt: TGTGCCAGCAGTGACGTAGCCGTCGCTAGCGGATCCTACAATGAGCAGTTCTTC
abundance: NA
d_gene: TRBD2
v_gene: TRBV9
j_gene: TRBJ2-1

CDR3aa: CATRNSGDTQYF
CDR3nt: TGTGCCACCAGGAACTCAGGGGATACGCAGTATTTT
abundance: NA
d_gene: NA
v_gene: TRBV15
j_gene: TRBJ2-3

CDR3aa: CASSILRDNEQFF
CDR3nt: TGTGCCAGCAGTATCCTGAGGGACAATGAGCAGTTCTTC
abundance: NA
d_gene: NA
v_gene: TRBV6-1
j_gene: TRBJ2-1

CDR3aa: CASSVGAVPQQFF
CDR3nt: TGTGCCAGCAGCGTAGGAGCCGTTCCCCAGCAGTTCTTC
abundance: NA
d_gene: NA
v_gene: TRBV9
j_gene: TRBJ2-1

CDR3aa: CASSSTVLSTGGSGYTF
CDR3nt: TGTGCCAGCAGCTCTACCGTTTTGTCGACAGGGGGCTCTGGCTACACCTTC
abundance: once
d_gene: TRBD1
v_gene: TRBV5-4
j_gene: TRBJ1-2

CDR3aa: CSVEGLGGRTGELFF
CDR3nt: TGCAGCGTTGAGGGGCTGGGAGGGCGAACCGGGGAGCTGTTTTTT
abundance: NA
d_gene: TRBD2
v_gene: TRBV29-1
j_gene: TRBJ2-2

CDR3aa: CASRASGYSSYEQYF
CDR3nt: TGTGCCAGCAGGGCCTCGGGGTACAGCTCCTACGAGCAGTACTTC
abundance: few
d_gene: NA
v_gene: TRBV7-9
j_gene: TRBJ2-7

CDR3aa: CASTTGGGGYTF
CDR3nt: TGCGCCAGCACGACAGGGGGCGGTGGCTACACCTTC
abundance: NA
d_gene: TRBD1
v_gene: TRBV5-1
j_gene: TRBJ1-2

CDR3aa: CASSPRGYEQYF
CDR3nt: TGTGCCAGCAGCCCCAGGGGCTACGAGCAGTACTTC
abundance: NA
d_gene: NA
v_gene: TRBV7-9
j_gene: TRBJ2-7

CDR3aa: CASSQVLLGTSGRINTGELFF
CDR3nt: TGCGCCAGCAGCCAAGTTTTGCTCGGGACTAGCGGGAGAATTAACACCGGGGAGCTGTTTTTT
abundance: NA
d_gene: TRBD2
v_gene: TRBV4-3
j_gene: TRBJ2-2

CDR3aa: CASSMDSSQYF
CDR3nt: TGTGCCAGTAGTATGGACTCTTCGCAGTACTTC
abundance: NA
d_gene: NA
v_gene: TRBV19
j_gene: TRBJ2-7

CDR3aa: CASSIGQGANEQYF
CDR3nt: TGTGCCAGTAGTATTGGACAGGGGGCCAACGAGCAGTACTTC
abundance: once
d_gene: TRBD1
v_gene: TRBV19
j_gene: TRBJ2-7

CDR3aa: CASSLPAVVTKILMSSYNEQFF
CDR3nt: TGTGCCAGTAGTCTTCCTGCTGTGGTTACCAAAATTCTAATGAGCTCCTACAATGAGCAGTTCTTC
abundance: NA
d_gene: NA
v_gene: TRBV19
j_gene: TRBJ2-1

CDR3aa: CASSLNDRAGGELFF
CDR3nt: TGTGCCAGCAGCTTAAATGACAGGGCGGGCGGGGAGCTGTTTTTT
abundance: once
d_gene: TRBD1
v_gene: TRBV5-6
j_gene: TRBJ2-2